The source of this T cell receptor (beta chain) is a study of T cell repertoires in cytomegalovirus infection. Overall study context: Recently described HLA-C-restricted plus well-studied HLA-B-restricted CMV epitopes were used. CMV infection plus the matching HLA type was flagged by public TCR beta signatures.

Overall study results and limits: Pooled public TCR beta family frequency picked out CMV carriers with the relevant HLA. The ex vivo response was dominated by HLA-C-restricted CMV-specific TCR beta clonotypes.

This clonotype was seen only once. No antigen is known for it. TCRdb re-derived calls from the reads in MiXCR, one entry per CDR3 protein. The sample has approximately 470,000 distinct CDR3 sequences, roughly 43% seen once; the top ten hold about 45%. V shed 4 bases and J 0 bases; nucleotides not matched to a gene: 13. This CDR3 comprises 18 residues. CDR1 and CDR2 from the germline V gene are MGHDK and SYGVNS. The rearrangement joins TRBV25-1 to TRBJ2-5; 8 bases align to TRBD1. The sequence came from a human donor in good health (CMV status not recorded). Some clones in this sample may be carry-over from other donors' samples. The input for sequencing was cultured PBMCs, taken from culture after CMV antigen stimulation. CDR3 sequence reads: CASSASAGGFGYQETQYF. In DNA, the CDR3 is TGTGCCAGCAGTGCCTCGGCAGGGGGCTTCGGTTACCAAGAGACCCAGTACTTC.